The sequence of this T cell receptor beta chain was determined in a study of T cell responses to AZD1222 COVID-19 vaccine. Study background: Pooling of second doses given at about 4 or about 12 weeks was done.

Study results and caveats: Repertoires were obtained only post-peak T cell response. In the spike-specific TCR repertoire, nearly half reportedly target unmutated variant regions. There were mostly white British donors and more females than males, and clonal diversity was possibly underestimated.

CDR3 length: 13 residues. The ends were cut back, 6 bases at V and 5 bases at J, with 12 bases in the middle. Germline V gene sequence: CDR1 SGHTA, CDR2 FQGNSA. Some clones are missing from TCRdb's copy, which holds only in-frame ones; the method was immunoSEQ multiplex PCR. Here the sample spans roughly 150,000 clones, under 95% being singletons. Regarding this clone: Its antigen remains unknown.

V and J are TRBV7-2 and TRBJ2-3; D might be TRBD1 or TRBD2, each matching 5 bases. This receptor was identified in an adult in good health. Here the sequenced sample was peripheral blood, taken on day 0 of AZD1222 vaccination. CDR3 DNA: TGTGCCAGCAGTTCCGGGACCAGAGATACGCAGTATTTT. Protein: CASSSGTRDTQYF.